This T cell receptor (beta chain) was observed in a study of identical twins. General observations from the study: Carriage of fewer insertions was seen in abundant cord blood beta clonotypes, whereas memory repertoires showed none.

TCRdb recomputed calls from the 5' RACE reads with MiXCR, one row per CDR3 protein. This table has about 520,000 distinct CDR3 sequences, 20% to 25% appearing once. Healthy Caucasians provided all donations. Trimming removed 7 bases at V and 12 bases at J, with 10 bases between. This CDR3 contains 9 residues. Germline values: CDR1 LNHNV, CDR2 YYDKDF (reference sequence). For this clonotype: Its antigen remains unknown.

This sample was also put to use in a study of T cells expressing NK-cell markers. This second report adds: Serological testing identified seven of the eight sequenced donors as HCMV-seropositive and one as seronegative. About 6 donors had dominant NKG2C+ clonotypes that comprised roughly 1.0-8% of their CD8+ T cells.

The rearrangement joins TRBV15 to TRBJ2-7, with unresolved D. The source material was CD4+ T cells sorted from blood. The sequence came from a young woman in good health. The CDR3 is CATMGIPYF. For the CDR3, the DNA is TGTGCCACCATGGGGATCCCGTACTTC. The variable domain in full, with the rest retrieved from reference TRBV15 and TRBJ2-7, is DAMVIQNPRYQVTQFGKPVTLSCSQTLNHNVMYWYQQKSSQAPKLLFHYYDKDFNNEADTPDNFQSRRPNTSFCFLDIRSPGLGDTAMYLCATMGIPYFGPGTRLTVT.